Listed here is a single T cell receptor beta chain. The sample is drawn from a study of blood T cell repertoires in COVID-19. On the study more broadly: PBMCs, B-cell-depleted T cells, or T cells provided the cDNA or gDNA that made up the material.

Trimming took 1 base from V and 3 from J; bases not matched to a gene: 2. The CDR3 is 15 amino acids. CDR1 is LNHDA and CDR2 is SQIVND in the germline V gene (reference sequence). Method: immunoSEQ multiplex PCR; TCRdb's copy keeps in-frame clones and lacks some. The data contain roughly 97,000 clones, roughly 80% of them singletons. The sequence derives from a woman aged 80 or older with active or convalescent COVID-19. The sequenced sample was peripheral blood. V is TRBV19 and J is TRBJ1-5, with 8 bases that match TRBD1. CDR3 loop: CASSIVGQVNQPQHF. The CDR3 DNA reads TGTGCCAGTAGTATAGTGGGACAGGTCAATCAGCCCCAGCATTTT.